This TCR beta chain was captured by sequencing in a study of T cells in tumors after PD-1 blockade. CDR3 length: 16 amino acids. In germline, CDR1 is SGHVS, CDR2 FQNEAQ. Trimming removed 3 bases from V and 4 bases from J, with 15 bases in between. The data were produced by immunoSEQ multiplex PCR, yet TCRdb's version contains in-frame clones alone and is incomplete. Of some 14,000 clones in the sample, roughly two thirds were seen once. This sample comprised tumor tissue, obtained after anti-PD-1 treatment. The chain joins TRBV7-8 to TRBJ1-4, with D perhaps TRBD1 (5 bases). This clonotype was sampled from a human donor with cutaneous squamous cell carcinoma. DNA for the CDR3: TGTGCCAGCAGCTTGGGGGTCACGGCGGGTAATGAAAAACTGTTTTTT. This sequence encodes CASSLGVTAGNEKLFF.